This T cell receptor beta chain is drawn from a study of early T cells in non-severe SARS-CoV-2 infection. Study background: Chains stayed unpaired after sequencing of bulk RNA from unsorted whole blood. Study-wide results and limits: VDJdb matching favored anti-spike CD8 responses, missing private and CD4 specificities.

Unique molecular identifiers were attached to individual cDNA molecules. TCRdb re-analysed the 5' RACE reads in MiXCR, keeping a single row per CDR3 protein. Among around 60,000 distinct CDR3 sequences listed, around 13% were seen once. CDR3 length: 12 amino acids. In germline, CDR1 is PRHDT, CDR2 FYEKMQ (reference sequence). The V end lost 6 bases, the J end lost 4 bases, and 9 bases lay between the germline ends. In this sample, this clonotype turned up a few times. Its antigen remains unknown. This clonotype was sampled from an adult who was a healthcare worker with PCR-confirmed SARS-CoV-2 infection or an uninfected control (not recorded which). Sequencing input: whole blood. This rearrangement joins TRBV13 to TRBJ1-2; perhaps TRBD1 as D (6 bases). The CDR3 spells CASSGGAYGYTF. The CDR3 DNA is TGTGCCAGCAGTGGGGGGGCCTATGGCTACACCTTC.